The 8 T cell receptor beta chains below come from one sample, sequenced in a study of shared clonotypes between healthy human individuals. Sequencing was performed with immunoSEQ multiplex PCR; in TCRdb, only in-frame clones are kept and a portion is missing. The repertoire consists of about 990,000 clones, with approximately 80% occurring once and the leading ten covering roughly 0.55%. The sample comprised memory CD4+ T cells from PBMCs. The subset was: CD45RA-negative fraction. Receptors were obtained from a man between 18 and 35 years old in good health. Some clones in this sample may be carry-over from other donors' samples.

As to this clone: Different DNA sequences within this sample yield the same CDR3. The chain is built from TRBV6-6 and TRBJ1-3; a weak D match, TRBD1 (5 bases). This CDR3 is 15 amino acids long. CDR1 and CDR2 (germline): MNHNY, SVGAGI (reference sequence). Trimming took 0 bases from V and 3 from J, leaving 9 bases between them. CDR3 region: CASSYSRGNGNTIYF. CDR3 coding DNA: TGTGCCAGCAGTTACTCGCGGGGGAATGGAAACACCATATATTTT.

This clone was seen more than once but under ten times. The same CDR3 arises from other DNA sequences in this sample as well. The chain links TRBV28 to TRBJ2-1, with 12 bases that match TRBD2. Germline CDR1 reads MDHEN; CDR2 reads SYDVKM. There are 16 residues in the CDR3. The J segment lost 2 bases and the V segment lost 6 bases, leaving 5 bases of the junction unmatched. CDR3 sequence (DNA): TGTGCCAGCAGCAGTCTAGCGGGGGGGGCCTACAATGAGCAGTTCTTC. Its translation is CASSSLAGGAYNEQFF.

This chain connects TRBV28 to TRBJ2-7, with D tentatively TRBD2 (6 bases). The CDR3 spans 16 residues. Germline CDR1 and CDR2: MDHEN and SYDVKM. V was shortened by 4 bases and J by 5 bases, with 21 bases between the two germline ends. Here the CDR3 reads CASSSPLTWGTHEQYF. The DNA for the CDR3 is TGTGCCAGCAGTTCCCCACTGACGTGGGGGACTCACGAGCAGTACTTC.

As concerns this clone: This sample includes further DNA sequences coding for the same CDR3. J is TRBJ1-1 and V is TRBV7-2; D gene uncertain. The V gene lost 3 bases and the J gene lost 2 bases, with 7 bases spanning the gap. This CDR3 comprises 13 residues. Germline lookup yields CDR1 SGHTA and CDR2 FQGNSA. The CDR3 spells CASSLYRNTEAFF. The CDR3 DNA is TGTGCCAGCAGCTTGTACCGAAACACTGAAGCTTTCTTT.

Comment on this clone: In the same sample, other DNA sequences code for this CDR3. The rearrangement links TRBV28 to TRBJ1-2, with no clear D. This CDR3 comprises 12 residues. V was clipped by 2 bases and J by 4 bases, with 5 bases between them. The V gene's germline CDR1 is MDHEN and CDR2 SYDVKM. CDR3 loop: CASSLQAYGYTF. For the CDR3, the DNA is TGTGCCAGCAGTTTACAGGCCTATGGCTACACCTTC.

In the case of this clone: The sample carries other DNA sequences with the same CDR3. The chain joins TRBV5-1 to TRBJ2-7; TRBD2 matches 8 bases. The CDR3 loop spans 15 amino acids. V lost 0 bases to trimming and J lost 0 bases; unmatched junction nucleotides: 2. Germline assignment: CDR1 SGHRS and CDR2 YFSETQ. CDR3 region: CASSLAGGSSYEQYF. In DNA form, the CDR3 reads TGCGCCAGCAGCTTGGCGGGGGGGAGCTCCTACGAGCAGTACTTC.

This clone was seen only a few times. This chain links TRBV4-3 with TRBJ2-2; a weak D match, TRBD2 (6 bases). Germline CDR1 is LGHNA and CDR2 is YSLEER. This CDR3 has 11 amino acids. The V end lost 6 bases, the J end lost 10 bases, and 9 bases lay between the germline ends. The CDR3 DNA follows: TGCGCCAGCAGGGAGGGCTTGGAGCTGTTTTTT. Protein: CASREGLELFF.

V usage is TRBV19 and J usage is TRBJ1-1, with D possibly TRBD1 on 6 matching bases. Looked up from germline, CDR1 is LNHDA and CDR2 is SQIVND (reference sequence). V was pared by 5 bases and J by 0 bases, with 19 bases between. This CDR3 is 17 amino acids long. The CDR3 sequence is CASSSPPGVYMNTEAFF. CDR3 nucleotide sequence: TGTGCCAGTAGTTCTCCCCCAGGGGTCTACATGAACACTGAAGCTTTCTTT.